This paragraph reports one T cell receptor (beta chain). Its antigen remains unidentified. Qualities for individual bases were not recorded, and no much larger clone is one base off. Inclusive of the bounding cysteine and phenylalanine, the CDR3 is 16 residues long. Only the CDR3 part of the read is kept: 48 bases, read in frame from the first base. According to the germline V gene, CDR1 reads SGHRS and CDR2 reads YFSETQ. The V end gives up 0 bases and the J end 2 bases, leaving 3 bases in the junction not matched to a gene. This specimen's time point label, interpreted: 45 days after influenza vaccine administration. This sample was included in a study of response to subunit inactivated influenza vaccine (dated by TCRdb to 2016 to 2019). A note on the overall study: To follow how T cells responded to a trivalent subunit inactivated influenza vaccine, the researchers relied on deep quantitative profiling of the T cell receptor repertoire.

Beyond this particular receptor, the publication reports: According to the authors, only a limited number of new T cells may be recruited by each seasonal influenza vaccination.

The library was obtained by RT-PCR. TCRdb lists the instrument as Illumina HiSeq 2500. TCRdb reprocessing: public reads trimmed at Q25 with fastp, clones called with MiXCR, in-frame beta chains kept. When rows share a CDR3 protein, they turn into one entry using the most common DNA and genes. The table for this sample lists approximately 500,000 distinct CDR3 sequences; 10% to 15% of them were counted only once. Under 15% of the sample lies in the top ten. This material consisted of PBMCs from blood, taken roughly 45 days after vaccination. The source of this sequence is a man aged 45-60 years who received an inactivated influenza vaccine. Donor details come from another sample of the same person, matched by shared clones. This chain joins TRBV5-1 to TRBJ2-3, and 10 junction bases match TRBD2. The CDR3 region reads CASSLALAGYTDTQYF. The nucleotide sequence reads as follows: TGCGCCAGCAGCTTGGCACTAGCGGGATACACAGATACGCAGTATTTT.